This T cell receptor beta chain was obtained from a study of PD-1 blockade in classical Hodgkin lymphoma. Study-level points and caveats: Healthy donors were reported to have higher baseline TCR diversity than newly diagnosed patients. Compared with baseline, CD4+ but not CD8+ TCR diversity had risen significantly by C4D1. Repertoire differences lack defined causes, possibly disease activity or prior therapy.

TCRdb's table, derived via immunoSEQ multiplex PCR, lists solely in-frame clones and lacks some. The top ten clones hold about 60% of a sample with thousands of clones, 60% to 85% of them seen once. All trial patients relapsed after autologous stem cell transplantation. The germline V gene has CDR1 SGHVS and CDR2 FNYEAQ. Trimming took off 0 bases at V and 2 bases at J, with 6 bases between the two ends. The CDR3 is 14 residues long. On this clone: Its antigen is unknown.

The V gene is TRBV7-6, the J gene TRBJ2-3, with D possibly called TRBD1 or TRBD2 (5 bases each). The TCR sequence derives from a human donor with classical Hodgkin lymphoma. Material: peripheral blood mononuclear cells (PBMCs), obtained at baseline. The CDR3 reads CASSLAGDTDTQYF. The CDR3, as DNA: TGTGCCAGCAGCTTAGCGGGGGACACAGATACGCAGTATTTT.